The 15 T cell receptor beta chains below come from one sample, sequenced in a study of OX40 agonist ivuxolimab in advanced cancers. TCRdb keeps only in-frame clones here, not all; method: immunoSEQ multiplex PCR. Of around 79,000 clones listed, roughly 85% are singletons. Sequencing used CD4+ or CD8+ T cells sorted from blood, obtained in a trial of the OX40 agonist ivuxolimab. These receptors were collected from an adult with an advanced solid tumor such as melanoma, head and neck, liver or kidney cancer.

Here the CDR3 DNA reads TGTGCCAGCAGCTTCTCAGGGTGGACAGATACGCAGTATTTT. This encodes CASSFSGWTDTQYF. The rearrangement uses TRBV7-8 and TRBJ2-3; perhaps TRBD1 as D (5 bases). CDR3 length: 14 residues. Germline V gene sequence: CDR1 SGHVS, CDR2 FQNEAQ. Trimming shortened V by 3 bases and J by 3 bases, and 10 bases separated the two germline ends.

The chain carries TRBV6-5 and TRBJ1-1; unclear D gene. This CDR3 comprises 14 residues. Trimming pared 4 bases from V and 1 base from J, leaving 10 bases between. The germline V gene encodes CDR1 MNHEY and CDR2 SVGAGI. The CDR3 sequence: CASSSNFRNTEAFF. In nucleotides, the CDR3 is TGTGCCAGCAGTTCCAACTTCAGGAACACTGAAGCTTTCTTT.

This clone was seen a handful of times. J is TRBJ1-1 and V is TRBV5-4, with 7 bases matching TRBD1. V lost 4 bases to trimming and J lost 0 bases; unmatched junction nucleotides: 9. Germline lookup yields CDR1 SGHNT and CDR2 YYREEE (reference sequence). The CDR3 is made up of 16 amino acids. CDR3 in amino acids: CASSGETGSMNTEAFF. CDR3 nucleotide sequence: TGTGCCAGCAGCGGAGAGACAGGGTCAATGAACACTGAAGCTTTCTTT.

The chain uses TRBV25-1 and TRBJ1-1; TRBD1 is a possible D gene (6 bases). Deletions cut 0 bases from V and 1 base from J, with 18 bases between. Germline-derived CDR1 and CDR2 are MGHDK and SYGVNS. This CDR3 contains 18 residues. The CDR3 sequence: CASSEYSWAGAGNTEAFF. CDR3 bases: TGTGCCAGCAGTGAATACTCGTGGGCGGGGGCAGGGAACACTGAAGCTTTCTTT.

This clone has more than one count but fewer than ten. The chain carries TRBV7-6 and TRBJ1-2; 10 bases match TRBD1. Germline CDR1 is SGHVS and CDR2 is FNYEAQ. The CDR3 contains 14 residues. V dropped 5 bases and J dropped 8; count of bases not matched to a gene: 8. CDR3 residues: CASSPRDRGYGYTF. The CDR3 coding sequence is TGTGCCAGCAGCCCTAGGGACAGGGGTTACGGCTACACCTTC.

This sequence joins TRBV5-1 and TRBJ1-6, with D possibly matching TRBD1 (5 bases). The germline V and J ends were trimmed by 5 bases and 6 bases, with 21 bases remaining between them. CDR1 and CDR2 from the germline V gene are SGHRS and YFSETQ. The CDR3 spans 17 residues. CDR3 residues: CASSLTGAGQGNSPLHF. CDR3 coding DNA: TGCGCCAGCAGTCTTACAGGTGCGGGTCAGGGTAATTCACCCCTCCACTTT.

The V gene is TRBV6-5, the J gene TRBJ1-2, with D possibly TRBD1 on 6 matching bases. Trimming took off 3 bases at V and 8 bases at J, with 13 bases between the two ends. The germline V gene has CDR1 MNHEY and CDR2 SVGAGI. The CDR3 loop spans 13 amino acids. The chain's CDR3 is CASSYGGTIGYTF. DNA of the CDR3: TGTGCCAGCAGTTATGGGGGGACAATCGGCTACACCTTC.

Here the CDR3 DNA reads TGCGCCAGCAGCCGAGAGGCGGGGGGGATCTCCTACGAGCAGTACTTC. Its protein product is CASSREAGGISYEQYF. The chain couples TRBV4-1 to TRBJ2-7; TRBD2 matches at 9 bases. V trimming: 4 bases; J trimming: 0 bases; junction bases outside the gene matches: 7. This CDR3 is built from 16 residues. Germline CDR1 reads MGHRA; CDR2 reads YSYEKL.

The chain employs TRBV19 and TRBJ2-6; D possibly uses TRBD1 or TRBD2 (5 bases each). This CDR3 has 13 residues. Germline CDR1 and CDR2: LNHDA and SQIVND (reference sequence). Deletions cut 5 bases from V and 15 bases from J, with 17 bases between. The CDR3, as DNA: TGTGCCAGTAGTGTGGGACCCCGCGGCGGCCTGACTTTC. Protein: CASSVGPRGGLTF.

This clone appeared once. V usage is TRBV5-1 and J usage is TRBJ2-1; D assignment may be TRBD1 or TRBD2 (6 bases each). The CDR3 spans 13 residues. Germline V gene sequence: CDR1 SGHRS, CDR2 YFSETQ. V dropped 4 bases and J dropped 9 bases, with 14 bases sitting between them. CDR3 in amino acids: CASSGEGGLEQFF. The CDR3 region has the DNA TGCGCCAGCAGCGGGGAAGGGGGACTTGAGCAGTTCTTC.

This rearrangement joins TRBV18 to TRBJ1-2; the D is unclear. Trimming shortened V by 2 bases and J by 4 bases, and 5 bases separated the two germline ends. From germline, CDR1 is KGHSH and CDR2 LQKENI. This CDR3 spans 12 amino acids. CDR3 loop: CASSPESYGYTF. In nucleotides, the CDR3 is TGTGCCAGCTCACCAGAATCCTATGGCTACACCTTC.

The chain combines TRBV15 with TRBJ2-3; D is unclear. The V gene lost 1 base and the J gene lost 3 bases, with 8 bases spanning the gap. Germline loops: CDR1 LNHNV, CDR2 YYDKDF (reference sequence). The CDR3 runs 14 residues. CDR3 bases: TGTGCCACCAGCAGAGGCTCTTCGACAGATACGCAGTATTTT. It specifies CATSRGSSTDTQYF.

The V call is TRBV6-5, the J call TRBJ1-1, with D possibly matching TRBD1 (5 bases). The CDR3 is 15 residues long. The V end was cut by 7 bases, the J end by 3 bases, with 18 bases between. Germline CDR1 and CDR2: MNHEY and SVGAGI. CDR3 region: CASISTGARDTEAFF. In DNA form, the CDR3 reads TGTGCCAGCATCTCGACCGGGGCCCGGGACACTGAAGCTTTCTTT.

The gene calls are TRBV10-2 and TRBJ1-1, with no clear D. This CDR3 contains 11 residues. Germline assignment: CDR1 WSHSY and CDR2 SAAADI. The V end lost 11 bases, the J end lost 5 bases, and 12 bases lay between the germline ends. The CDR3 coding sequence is TGCGCCTGCGAGGGTGGGACTGAAGCTTTCTTT. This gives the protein CACEGGTEAFF.

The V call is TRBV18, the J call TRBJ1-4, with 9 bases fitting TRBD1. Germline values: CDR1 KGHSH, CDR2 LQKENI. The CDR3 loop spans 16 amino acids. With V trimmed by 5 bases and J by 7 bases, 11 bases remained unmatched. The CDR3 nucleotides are TGTGCCAGCTCAGAATCCCCGGGACAGGGAGGTGAAAAACTGTTTTTT. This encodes CASSESPGQGGEKLFF. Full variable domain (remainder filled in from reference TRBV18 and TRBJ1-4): NAGVMQNPRHLVRRRGQEARLRCSPMKGHSHVYWYRQLPEEGLKFMVYLQKENIIDESGMPKERFSAEFPKEGPSILRIQQVVRGDSAAYFCASSESPGQGGEKLFFGSGTQLSVL.